Shown below are 19 T cell receptor beta chains from a single sample sequenced in a study of T-cell memory formation after mild COVID-19. A single record per CDR3 protein comes from TCRdb applying MiXCR to the 5' RACE reads. Here the sample spans just under 350,000 distinct CDR3 sequences, approximately 12% being singletons. Sample: PBMCs or a T cell subset sorted from them (not recorded which). These receptors all come from a man between 18 and 35 years old who had mild COVID-19 (a few samples of this study predate the infection). Cell type and time point are not known.

As to this clonotype: The junction departs from the called germline gene at one end, perhaps through a read error. The CDR3 sequence is CDSSDSGGAVGTQYF. DNA for the CDR3: TGTGACAGCAGCGACAGCGGGGGGGCTGTGGGTACGCAGTATTTT. The V call is TRBV9, the J call TRBJ2-3; 10 nucleotides agree with TRBD2. CDR1 and CDR2 from the germline V gene are SGDLS and YYNGEE. This CDR3 is 15 amino acids long. The entire variable domain, with the rest obtained from reference TRBV9 and TRBJ2-3, is as follows: DSGVTQTPKHLITATGQRVTLRCSPRSGDLSVYWYQQSLDQGLQFLIQYYNGEERAKGNILERFSAQQFPDLHSELNLSSLELGDSALYFCDSSDSGGAVGTQYFGPGTRLTVL.

This chain joins TRBV5-6 and TRBJ2-2; 12 bases are a match to TRBD2. Per the germline V gene, CDR1 is SGHDT and CDR2 is YYEEEE. The length of the CDR3 is 17 residues. V lost 4 bases, J lost 1 base, and 5 bases stayed unmatched. The CDR3 reads CASSKLAGGRNTGELFF. The CDR3 DNA sequence: TGTGCCAGCAGCAAACTAGCGGGGGGCCGGAACACCGGGGAGCTGTTTTTT.

This clonotype was seen only a few times. This rearrangement joins TRBV2 to TRBJ2-4; D possibly corresponds to TRBD2 (7 bases). The CDR3 spans 15 residues. The V gene lost 2 bases and the J gene lost 7 bases, with 15 bases spanning the gap. Germline lookup yields CDR1 SNHLY and CDR2 FYNNEI. CDR3 coding DNA: TGTGCCAGCAGTGAATCCCCAGGGGAGGGGAACATTCAGTACTTC. Residues: CASSESPGEGNIQYF.

The rearrangement links TRBV9 to TRBJ1-2, with D possibly TRBD1 on 6 matching bases. This CDR3 spans 16 amino acids. The germline V gene encodes CDR1 SGDLS and CDR2 YYNGEE. Trimming took 4 bases from V and 6 from J, leaving 22 bases between them. The CDR3 region has the DNA TGTGCCAGCAGCCAAAGGACAGAGGGGTGGAATAATGGCTACACCTTC. Its translation is CASSQRTEGWNNGYTF.

This clonotype was seen ten or more times. The rearrangement joins TRBV24-1 to TRBJ1-2; D is possibly TRBD1 (6 bases). This CDR3 comprises 15 residues. Germline lookup yields CDR1 KGHDR and CDR2 SFDVKD. Trimming stripped 2 bases from V and 0 bases from J, with 9 bases between. The CDR3 bases are TGTGCCACCAGTGATTCGGACAGACCTAACTATGGCTACACCTTC. It translates to CATSDSDRPNYGYTF.

This clonotype has a count of ten or more. The chain employs TRBV7-2 and TRBJ2-5; 11 nucleotides agree with TRBD2. Germline V CDR1 and CDR2: SGHTA, FQGNSA. The CDR3 contains 15 residues. The trim removed 5 bases at V and 5 bases at J, leaving 7 bases unmatched. CDR3 residues: CASSRGSGGGETQYF. Here the CDR3 DNA reads TGTGCCAGCAGCCGCGGTAGCGGGGGGGGTGAGACCCAGTACTTC.

This clonotype has a count of ten or more. The CDR3 loop is CASSFAVSNQPQHF. In nucleotides, the CDR3 is TGTGCCAGCAGCTTTGCAGTGAGCAATCAGCCCCAGCATTTT. The V call is TRBV7-2, the J call TRBJ1-5, with no clear D. Trimming removed 3 bases from V and 1 base from J, with 7 bases in between. Germline-derived CDR1 and CDR2 are SGHTA and FQGNSA. The CDR3 contains 14 residues.

This clonotype showed up just a few times. This chain joins TRBV19 and TRBJ2-7; no clear D gene. Germline V lookup: CDR1 LNHDA, CDR2 SQIVND (reference sequence). Deletions cut 0 bases from V and 2 bases from J, with 5 bases between. The CDR3 length is 13 residues. The CDR3 protein is CASSIEGTYEQYF. CDR3 DNA: TGTGCCAGTAGTATAGAGGGGACCTACGAGCAGTACTTC.

The chain recombines TRBV5-1 with TRBJ2-4; possible D gene TRBD2, 6 bases. CDR1 is SGHRS and CDR2 is YFSETQ in the germline V gene. CDR3 size: 15 residues. Trimming cost V 0 bases and J 0 bases, with 7 bases left between them. For the CDR3, the DNA is TGCGCCAGCAGCTTGGACGGGGGAGCCAAAAACATTCAGTACTTC. Residues: CASSLDGGAKNIQYF. The full variable domain, in which reference TRBV5-1 and TRBJ2-4 provide the parts outside the CDR3, is KAGVTQTPRYLIKTRGQQVTLSCSPISGHRSVSWYQQTPGQGLQFLFEYFSETQRNKGNFPGRFSGRQFSNSRSEMNVSTLELGDSALYLCASSLDGGAKNIQYFGAGTRLSVL.

The table lists this clonotype with a few counts. CDR3 sequence reads: CSALDPNTGELFF. The CDR3 DNA reads TGCAGTGCCCTAGACCCTAACACCGGGGAGCTGTTTTTT. The V and J genes are TRBV20-1 and TRBJ2-2; D remains unclear. With 6 bases removed from V and 2 bases from J, the gap between germline ends came to 10 bases. Germline V gene lookup returns CDR1 DFQATT and CDR2 SNEGSKA (reference sequence). The CDR3 is 13 amino acids.

The rearrangement links TRBV7-9 to TRBJ1-1; tentative D call: TRBD1 (6 bases). V lost 3 bases and J 1 base, leaving 12 bases between the germline ends. This CDR3 contains 15 residues. Germline V gene lookup returns CDR1 SEHNR and CDR2 FQNEAQ (reference sequence). The CDR3 loop is CASSFGHRENTEAFF. DNA of the CDR3: TGTGCCAGCAGCTTTGGTCACAGGGAGAACACTGAAGCTTTCTTT.

This clonotype was seen repeatedly, ten times or more. CDR3 nucleotides: TGTGCCAGCAGTCCCCCCTCGGGACAGCACAATCAGCCCCAGCATTTT. It codes for CASSPPSGQHNQPQHF. The chain joins TRBV12-3 or TRBV12-4 to TRBJ1-5; 7 bases are a match to TRBD1. V was clipped by 5 bases and J by 3 bases; unmatched bases: 10. This CDR3 contains 16 residues.

The chain couples TRBV23-1 to TRBJ2-3; 8 bases are a match to TRBD1. TRBV23-1 is identified as an open reading frame with a role that is uncertain. Losses at the gene ends were 7 bases for V and 4 bases for J; bases not matched to a gene: 13. CDR3 size: 16 residues. CDR3 DNA sequence: TGCGCCAGCAACCCCCCGGACAGGGACACCGCAGATACGCAGTATTTT. This codes for CASNPPDRDTADTQYF.

The rearrangement uses TRBV11-2 and TRBJ2-3, with D perhaps matching TRBD1 or TRBD2 (6 bases each). This CDR3 region has 16 residues. The V end lost 1 base, the J end lost 2 bases, and 13 bases lay between the germline ends. Germline V lookup: CDR1 SGHAT, CDR2 FQNNGV. CDR3 region: CASSLAGAGSTDTQYF. In nucleotides, the CDR3 is TGTGCCAGCAGCTTAGCGGGGGCCGGTTCCACAGATACGCAGTATTTT.

The gene calls are TRBV12-3 or TRBV12-4 and TRBJ2-7; a weak D match, TRBD2 (7 bases). There are 14 residues in the CDR3. Between the trimmed V and J ends, which lost 7 bases and 3 bases, there was a span of 16 bases. CDR3 in DNA: TGTGCCAGCACCAAGGGGGGGTCAGTCTACGAGCAGTACTTC. Its protein is CASTKGGSVYEQYF.

This clonotype has more than one count but fewer than ten. V is TRBV6-4 and J is TRBJ2-3, with D maybe TRBD2 (6 bases). The ends were cut back, 10 bases at V and 5 bases at J, with 25 bases in the middle. Germline lookup yields CDR1 MRHNA and CDR2 SNTAGT. The length of the CDR3 is 16 residues. The CDR3: CATQAGTPEGLDTQYF. The CDR3 region has the DNA TGTGCCACTCAGGCGGGGACCCCGGAAGGTCTAGATACGCAGTATTTT.

This clonotype has more than one count but fewer than ten. The rearrangement links TRBV27 to TRBJ2-6, with D possibly TRBD1 on 5 matching bases. There are 17 residues in the CDR3. Germline V gene data show CDR1 as MNHEY and CDR2 as SMNVEV (reference sequence). The V gene lost 5 bases and the J gene lost 0 bases, with 14 bases spanning the gap. CDR3 amino acids: CASSRWTTSSGANVLTF. DNA of the CDR3: TGTGCCAGCAGTCGGTGGACAACCTCCTCTGGGGCCAACGTCCTGACTTTC.

This clonotype was counted many times. The chain employs TRBV4-1 and TRBJ1-1, with D tentatively TRBD1 (5 bases). Germline lookup yields CDR1 MGHRA and CDR2 YSYEKL. The CDR3 covers 15 residues. The V end lost 0 bases, the J end lost 3 bases, and 11 bases lay between the germline ends. In DNA, the CDR3 is TGCGCCAGCAGCCAAGAAGAGGGGAGGGACACTGAAGCTTTCTTT. Amino acid sequence: CASSQEEGRDTEAFF.

V and J are TRBV5-6 and TRBJ1-6; D unresolved. The V and J ends lost 2 bases and 8 bases respectively, with 11 bases between them. Germline loops: CDR1 SGHDT, CDR2 YYEEEE. The CDR3 has 14 residues. The CDR3 protein is CASSLGRLDSPLHF. CDR3 in DNA: TGTGCCAGCAGCTTAGGACGGTTAGATTCACCCCTCCACTTT.